Below are 17 T cell receptor beta chains sequenced from a single sample in a study of early T cells in non-severe SARS-CoV-2 infection. From the 5' RACE reads, TCRdb called clonotypes with MiXCR, one entry per CDR3 protein. The table lists tens of thousands of distinct CDR3 sequences, roughly a tenth of them singletons. Sequenced: whole blood. These TCRs come from an adult who was a healthcare worker with PCR-confirmed SARS-CoV-2 infection or an uninfected control (not recorded which).

This clonotype was found many times. The chain employs TRBV5-8 and TRBJ2-1; 10 bases match TRBD2. The ends lost 4 bases at V and 10 bases at J; junction bases unmatched: 11. Germline V gives CDR1 SGHTS, CDR2 YDEGEE. This CDR3 is 15 amino acids long. For the CDR3, the DNA is TGTGCCAGCAGCCGAACCAGCGGGAGGGGCGGCGAGCAGTTCTTC. Residues: CASSRTSGRGGEQFF.

The sample holds many counts of this clonotype. This rearrangement joins TRBV6-2 or TRBV6-3 to TRBJ2-7; 7 nucleotides align to TRBD2. The CDR3 consists of 15 residues. With V trimmed by 6 bases and J by 2 bases, 10 bases remained unmatched. CDR1 MNHEY and CDR2 SVGEGT come from the germline V gene. CDR3 DNA: TGTGCCAGCAGCCCCGGGCTAGCGGCGACCTACGAGCAGTACTTC. Its translation is CASSPGLAATYEQYF.

The table lists this clonotype with many counts. This sequence joins TRBV28 and TRBJ1-5; no clear D. Trimming stripped 2 bases from V and 6 bases from J, with 11 bases between. Germline V gene data show CDR1 as MDHEN and CDR2 as SYDVKM. CDR3 length: 14 amino acids. This chain's CDR3 is CASSLDLRGQPQHF. As DNA, the CDR3 is TGTGCCAGCAGTTTAGACCTGCGGGGTCAGCCCCAGCATTTT.

This clonotype came up many times. CDR3 sequence reads: CSAPLQREIGELFF. The DNA of the CDR3 is TGCAGTGCTCCTTTACAGCGGGAGATCGGGGAGCTGTTTTTT. The chain recombines TRBV20-1 with TRBJ2-2, with 8 bases matching TRBD2. Per the germline V gene, CDR1 is DFQATT and CDR2 is SNEGSKA (reference sequence). This CDR3 contains 14 residues. The junction had 9 bases not matched to a gene; V was cut back by 5 bases and J by 7 bases.

This clonotype was seen ten or more times. The chain recombines TRBV12-3 or TRBV12-4 with TRBJ1-6; 8 bases agree with TRBD1. After removal of 4 bases from V and 7 bases from J, the junction contained 3 bases not matched to a gene. The CDR3 spans 14 residues. The CDR3, as DNA: TGTGCCAGCAGTTCTCAGGGGGCAAATTCACCCCTCCACTTT. It is translated as CASSSQGANSPLHF.

The gene calls are TRBV15 and TRBJ2-7; D possibly matches TRBD1 or TRBD2 (5 bases each). CDR1 LNHNV and CDR2 YYDKDF come from the germline V gene (reference sequence). The V and J ends lost 9 bases and 0 bases respectively, with 9 bases between them. This CDR3 has 12 amino acids. The CDR3 DNA sequence: TGTGCCACTCACGGGGCCTCCTACGAGCAGTACTTC. Translated, it gives CATHGASYEQYF.

This clonotype was observed at least ten times. The chain couples TRBV20-1 to TRBJ2-5; D ambiguous. The V end was cut by 5 bases, the J end by 4 bases, with 14 bases between. The CDR3 is made up of 13 amino acids. CDR1 DFQATT and CDR2 SNEGSKA come from the germline V gene (reference sequence). In DNA form, the CDR3 reads TGCAGTGCTCCCCCGTGGGTTGGAGAGACCCAGTACTTC. This codes for CSAPPWVGETQYF.

This clonotype was seen a handful of times. This chain links TRBV7-8 with TRBJ2-5; D assignment may be TRBD1 or TRBD2 (7 bases each). This CDR3 spans 15 amino acids. Trimming left V 5 bases short and J 4 bases short, with 17 bases between. Germline V gene data show CDR1 as SGHVS and CDR2 as FQNEAQ. In DNA form, the CDR3 reads TGTGCCAGCAGCGAAGGGGGAGGGGGCCGAGAGACCCAGTACTTC. Translating gives CASSEGGGGRETQYF.

As to this clonotype: A junction boundary mismatches the germline segment, possibly from a read error. The J gene is TRBJ1-4, the V gene TRBV7-9; D remains ambiguous. Germline V gene sequence: CDR1 SEHNR, CDR2 FQNEAQ (reference sequence). CDR3 size: 11 residues. The CDR3 region has the DNA TGTCCCAGCAGCTTAGTTGAAAAACTGTTTTTT. Protein sequence: CPSSLVEKLFF. The full variable domain, rest sourced from reference TRBV7-9 and TRBJ1-4, is DTGVSQNPRHKITKRGQNVTFRCDPISEHNRLYWYRQTLGQGPEFLTYFQNEAQLEKSRLLSDRFSAERPKGSFSTLEIQRTEQGDSAMYLCPSSLVEKLFFGSGTQLSVL.

This clonotype was detected ten times or more. The J gene is TRBJ2-5, the V gene TRBV6-5, with D tentatively TRBD2 (7 bases). Trimming cost V 5 bases and J 1 base, with 14 bases left between them. Germline CDR1 and CDR2: MNHEY and SVGAGI. The CDR3 is made up of 15 amino acids. CDR3 region: CASSDLGGGQETQYF. The CDR3 nucleotides are TGTGCCAGCAGTGACCTGGGAGGGGGCCAAGAGACCCAGTACTTC.

The V and J genes are TRBV7-9 and TRBJ1-2; D unclear. Germline CDR1 is SEHNR and CDR2 is FQNEAQ (reference sequence). This CDR3 comprises 15 residues. Trimming removed 5 bases at V and 0 bases at J, with 13 bases between. CDR3 sequence reads: CASSPVVVTNYGYTF. The CDR3 nucleotides are TGTGCCAGCAGCCCCGTGGTTGTGACTAACTATGGCTACACCTTC.

This chain connects TRBV20-1 to TRBJ1-3; D is undetermined. Germline CDR1 reads DFQATT; CDR2 reads SNEGSKA (reference sequence). Trimming cost V 3 bases and J 2 bases, with 11 bases left between them. This CDR3 is 14 amino acids long. CDR3 amino acids: CSASDGGAGNTIYF. Written as DNA, the CDR3 is TGCAGTGCTAGTGACGGTGGTGCTGGAAACACCATATATTTT.

At least ten counts were recorded for this clonotype. The chain combines TRBV6-5 with TRBJ1-2; D may be TRBD1 (6 bases). The length of the CDR3 is 15 residues. The ends were cut back, 2 bases at V and 5 bases at J, with 15 bases in the middle. In germline, CDR1 is MNHEY, CDR2 SVGAGI. CDR3 protein: CASSYGTPRQYGYTF. For the CDR3, the DNA is TGTGCCAGCAGTTACGGGACACCGAGACAATATGGCTACACCTTC.

This clonotype was seen a few times. The J gene is TRBJ2-7, the V gene TRBV3-2; the table calls TRBD1, which could not be checked here. TRBV3-2 is deemed a pseudogene. The CDR3 has 18 residues. This CDR3 reads CASSQPTHTGAPRYEQYF. The CDR3 DNA sequence: TGTGCCAGCAGCCAACCGACGCACACAGGGGCCCCGAGGTACGAGCAGTACTTC.

At least ten counts were recorded for this clonotype. The genes are TRBV29-1 and TRBJ2-7; 8 positions agree with TRBD2. Germline CDR1 and CDR2: SQVTM and ANQGSEA. The CDR3 runs 13 residues. CDR3: CIHSGSFSYEQYF. The CDR3 coding sequence is TGCATCCACAGCGGGAGCTTCTCCTACGAGCAGTACTTC.

The chain carries TRBV28 and TRBJ2-3, with D possibly TRBD1 on 5 matching bases. The V and J ends lost 7 bases and 4 bases respectively, with 18 bases between them. CDR1 is MDHEN and CDR2 is SYDVKM in the germline V gene. The CDR3 is made up of 15 amino acids. The CDR3 DNA reads as TGTGCCAGCACCTTTAGGGGCTATCTCGCAGATACGCAGTATTTT. It is translated as CASTFRGYLADTQYF.

This clonotype was found many times. The rearrangement joins TRBV6-6 to TRBJ1-1, with D unresolved. Germline CDR1 reads MNHNY; CDR2 reads SVGAGI (reference sequence). The CDR3 has 11 residues. The V end was cut by 6 bases, the J end by 3 bases, with 5 bases between. CDR3 sequence reads: CASSTYTEAFF. The DNA of the CDR3 is TGTGCCAGCAGCACATACACTGAAGCTTTCTTT.